This T cell receptor (beta chain) was identified in a study of T cells in Graves' hyperthyroidism and ophthalmopathy. Overall study: Peripheral blood specimens were obtained at initial diagnosis, prior to any treatment. Study outcomes and limitations: Blood also showed most of the thyroid clonotypes that were expanded above 0.001. Using 13 V-J features, a model discriminated ophthalmopathy from stable hyperthyroidism.

TCR beta CDR3 regions were amplified from RNA transcripts. In the first-round RT-PCR of the TCR CDR3, the HTBI primer set was used. TCRdb recomputed calls from the multiplex PCR reads with MiXCR, one row per CDR3 protein. The sample contains fewer than 650,000 distinct CDR3 sequences, around 15% of which appear only once. Trimming took off 4 bases at V and 2 bases at J, with 15 bases between the two ends. Germline values: CDR1 SGHRS, CDR2 YFSETQ. There are 15 residues in the CDR3. This clonotype was seen ten or more times. Its antigen remains unidentified. A patient was excluded if there was uncontrolled infection, other autoimmune disease, pregnancy or lactation.

This sequence originates from a woman between 40 and 55 years old with Graves' ophthalmopathy. The rearrangement joins TRBV5-1 to TRBJ1-1; possibly TRBD1 for D (6 bases). The sequenced material came from blood. CDR3 protein: CASSTDGQKNTEAFF. CDR3 nucleotide sequence: TGCGCCAGCAGCACCGATGGACAGAAAAACACTGAAGCTTTCTTT.